This T cell receptor (beta chain) was identified in a study of T cells in Graves' hyperthyroidism and ophthalmopathy. Amplified regions were TCR beta CDR3 sequences from RNA transcripts. The HTBI primer set served for first-round RT-PCR of the TCR CDR3. TCRdb re-called the multiplex PCR reads through MiXCR, storing one row per CDR3 protein. The top ten clones hold about 7.7% of a sample with approximately 700,000 distinct CDR3 sequences, roughly 46% of them seen once. Deletions cut 3 bases from V and 5 bases from J, with 17 bases between. Germline V lookup: CDR1 DFQATT, CDR2 SNEGSKA (reference sequence). This CDR3 region has 14 residues. Study-level points and caveats: Blood shared most expanded thyroid clonotypes above 0.001. Ophthalmopathy could be told apart from stable hyperthyroidism with a 13 V-J model. Ophthalmopathy was predicted by the model a median of roughly 6.6 months ahead of onset.

A few counts support this clonotype. Its antigen is not known. The sample comprised peripheral blood or thyroid tissue (not recorded which). This chain joins TRBV20-1 and TRBJ2-7; TRBD1 is a possible D gene (6 bases). This TCR was recovered from an adult man with Graves' disease, either hyperthyroidism or ophthalmopathy (not recorded which). In DNA form, the CDR3 reads TGCAGTGCTAGGGGCGACAGGAGCACCCACGAGCAGTACTTC. Its translation is CSARGDRSTHEQYF.